These 7 T cell receptor beta chains originate from one sample sequenced in a study of T cell repertoires in cytomegalovirus infection. TCRdb reprocessed the reads via MiXCR and lists one record per CDR3 protein. Of tens of thousands of distinct CDR3 sequences in the sample, roughly a quarter were seen once. The antigens for these receptors are not known. The sample in question was CD8+ T cells from cultured PBMCs, obtained from culture after CMV antigen stimulation. All receptors derive from a human donor in good health (CMV status not recorded). Some clones in this sample may be carry-over from other donors' samples.

The V and J genes are TRBV9 and TRBJ2-3; D is perhaps TRBD2 (6 bases). The germline V and J ends were trimmed by 0 bases and 0 bases, with 11 bases remaining between them. CDR1 SGDLS and CDR2 YYNGEE come from the germline V gene. The length of the CDR3 is 16 residues. The CDR3 region is CASSVVGGTSTDTQYF. CDR3 in DNA: TGTGCCAGCAGCGTAGTCGGCGGGACGAGCACAGATACGCAGTATTTT.

This clonotype has a count of ten or more. This chain connects TRBV7-2 to TRBJ1-2; D is ambiguous. Germline CDR1 and CDR2: SGHTA and FQGNSA. The CDR3 totals 15 residues. V was cut by 4 bases and J by 2 bases, with 14 bases left in between. The CDR3 loop reads CASSSARRGNYGYTF. The CDR3 DNA reads as TGTGCCAGCAGCTCCGCTCGTCGGGGAAACTATGGCTACACCTTC.

The rearrangement uses TRBV19 and TRBJ1-1, with 7 bases fitting TRBD1. J lost 7 bases, V lost 7 bases, and 9 bases had no gene match. CDR3 length: 13 residues. Germline CDR1 reads LNHDA; CDR2 reads SQIVND (reference sequence). In DNA, the CDR3 is TGTGCCAGTACCATGGGAGGGGGCGTTGAAGCTTTCTTT. Amino acid sequence: CASTMGGGVEAFF.

This clonotype has only a few counts. This chain connects TRBV19 to TRBJ1-2; unclear D gene. Germline V gene data show CDR1 as LNHDA and CDR2 as SQIVND (reference sequence). The CDR3 spans 13 residues. The V gene lost 5 bases and the J gene lost 8 bases, with 15 bases spanning the gap. The CDR3 region has the DNA TGTGCCAGTAGTCCCTACTTGCTTGAGGGCTACACCTTC. Protein: CASSPYLLEGYTF.

V is TRBV6-5 and J is TRBJ2-1; TRBD2 aligns across 11 bases. The CDR3 is 16 amino acids. The V gene's germline CDR1 is MNHEY and CDR2 SVGAGI. After removal of 3 bases from V and 6 bases from J, the junction contained 7 bases not matched to a gene. CDR3 residues: CASSYVAGGLSNEQFF. The CDR3 DNA reads as TGTGCCAGCAGTTATGTAGCGGGAGGGCTAAGCAATGAGCAGTTCTTC.

This clonotype was seen ten or more times. V usage is TRBV7-9 and J usage is TRBJ1-1; D remains ambiguous. Trimming took 5 bases from V and 1 from J, leaving 8 bases between them. CDR1 and CDR2 (germline): SEHNR, FQNEAQ (reference sequence). CDR3 length: 13 amino acids. The CDR3 nucleotides read TGTGCCAGCAGCAGTCCCGCGAACACTGAAGCTTTCTTT. Translated: CASSSPANTEAFF.

V gene TRBV20-1 combines with J gene TRBJ1-5, with D perhaps TRBD1 (5 bases). Trimming pared 4 bases from V and 5 bases from J, leaving 18 bases between. Germline CDR1 and CDR2: DFQATT and SNEGSKA (reference sequence). There are 15 residues in the CDR3. The CDR3 nucleotides read TGCAGTGCTAAAGAGGTCGACAGCCCACATCAGCCCCAGCATTTT. It is translated as CSAKEVDSPHQPQHF.